This is a list of T cell receptor beta chains from one sample in a study of blood T cells in healthy people across ages. TCRdb independently ran MiXCR on the 5' RACE reads; one entry per CDR3 protein. The sample has 1.5 million to 2 million distinct CDR3 sequences, about 39% seen once. The sequencing sample was made of blood. These receptors all come from a human donor in good health. CDR3s include the opening cysteine and the closing phenylalanine or tryptophan. D genes are given only for firm matches. Clone size appears in some rows only: once, few, many, or a class for an expanded clone.

size	J	D	V	DNA	CDR3
-	TRBJ1-2	-	TRBV6-5	TGTGCCAGCAGCTCCCGTTGGGGCCTCTATGGCTACACCTTC	CASSSRWGLYGYTF
-	TRBJ2-3	TRBD2	TRBV9	TGTGCCAGCAGCGCCGGGACTAGCAACCTAGCAGATACGCAGTATTTT	CASSAGTSNLADTQYF
few	TRBJ1-1	-	TRBV3-1	TGTGCCAGCAGCCAAGTCGCACAGACTGAAGCTTTCTTT	CASSQVAQTEAFF
few	TRBJ2-5	-	TRBV29-1	TGCAGCGTTGAATATGGAAATGGACAGCACCAAGAGACCCAGTACTTC	CSVEYGNGQHQETQYF
few	TRBJ1-1	TRBD1	TRBV12-3/TRBV12-4	TGTGCCAGCAGGGGACAGAGGGACACTGAAGCTTTCTTT	CASRGQRDTEAFF
-	TRBJ1-1	-	TRBV12-3/TRBV12-4	TGTGCCAGCAGTTTGAGGCTACATGAAGCTTTCTTT	CASSLRLHEAFF
-	TRBJ2-7	-	TRBV5-1	TGCGCCAGCAGCTTGGCCGGAGGGGGGAGGTCCGAGCAGTACTTC	CASSLAGGGRSEQYF
-	TRBJ1-6	TRBD1	TRBV6-5	TGTGCCAGCAGTTACTGGACAGGGGATTCACCCCTCCACTTT	CASSYWTGDSPLHF
-	TRBJ1-2	-	TRBV6-2/TRBV6-3	TGTGCCAGCAGCCTCCGGGACGGTTACCTCTATGGCTACACCTTC	CASSLRDGYLYGYTF
few	TRBJ2-1	-	TRBV9	TGTGCCAGCAGCGGCTACAGGGTTGTCGGGGTCAATGAGCAGTTCTTC	CASSGYRVVGVNEQFF
-	TRBJ2-1	TRBD2	TRBV20-1	TGCAGTGCTGGACGACTAGCCAGCCATGAGCAGTTCTTC	CSAGRLASHEQFF
-	TRBJ1-1	-	TRBV4-3	TGCGCCAGCAGCCCCTCGACAGTTAGCACTGAAGCTTTCTTT	CASSPSTVSTEAFF
-	TRBJ1-5	-	TRBV28	TGTGCCACCCGGATGGTAAGGTTCAATCAGCCCCAGCATTTT	CATRMVRFNQPQHF
-	TRBJ2-3	-	TRBV12-3/TRBV12-4	TGTGCCAGCAGAAAGGAGTTGGAGGGACGGGCAGATACGCAGTATTTT	CASRKELEGRADTQYF
few	TRBJ2-3	-	TRBV7-2	TGTGCCAGCAGCTCTGACGGCGGACTAAGGTCACAGTATTTT	CASSSDGGLRSQYF
-	TRBJ2-7	-	TRBV30	TGTGCCTGGAGGATTAGGGGGGACGCCTACGAGCAGTACTTC	CAWRIRGDAYEQYF
few	TRBJ2-7	TRBD2	TRBV7-2	TGTGCCAGCAGCTTCGGGCAGCGGGGCCTGTCCTACGAGCAGTACTTC	CASSFGQRGLSYEQYF
few	TRBJ2-2	-	TRBV7-6	TGTGCCAGCAGCTTAGGAGGTTTTTCCGGGGAGCTGTTTTTT	CASSLGGFSGELFF
-	TRBJ1-2	-	TRBV28	TGTGCCAGCAGTTGGACCGGGAGGGCAGGGGATAACTATGGCTACACCTTC	CASSWTGRAGDNYGYTF
-	TRBJ2-7	TRBD2	TRBV11-2	TGTGCCAGCAGCCGAAGGGAGGGTTCCTACGAGCAGTACTTC	CASSRREGSYEQYF
-	TRBJ1-1	-	TRBV10-3	TGTGCCATCAGTGAGCCGGACAGTCTGAACACTGAAGCTTTCTTT	CAISEPDSLNTEAFF
once	TRBJ1-5	-	TRBV12-3/TRBV12-4	TGTGCCGGCGGGTACACTCTCAATCAGCCCCAGCATTTT	CAGGYTLNQPQHF
-	TRBJ2-3	-	TRBV7-7	TGTGCCAGCAGCTTATCTGGGGGAGGAGATACGCAGTATTTT	CASSLSGGGDTQYF
few	TRBJ2-5	-	TRBV7-6	TGTGCCAGCAGCTTAGTTCGGTCAGAAGGGACCCAGTACTTC	CASSLVRSEGTQYF
few	TRBJ1-2	TRBD1	TRBV7-9	TGTGCCAGCAGCTTTGGGACAGGGGGCCGTATAGGCTACACCTTC	CASSFGTGGRIGYTF
-	TRBJ2-3	-	TRBV6-4	TGTGCCAGCAGTGACTCGAAAATCGGGGGTCCCCAAGAGACGCAGTATTTT	CASSDSKIGGPQETQYF
-	TRBJ2-1	-	TRBV5-1	TGCGCCAGCAGGCTAACATCGAATGAGCAGTTCTTC	CASRLTSNEQFF
-	TRBJ2-7	TRBD2	TRBV20-1	TGCAGTGCTAGACCCGGGACTAGGTCCTACGAGCAGTACTTC	CSARPGTRSYEQYF
-	TRBJ1-5	-	TRBV6-2/TRBV6-3	TGTGCCAGCAGTTACCCCACTGACGTAAGGCCCCAGCATTTT	CASSYPTDVRPQHF